The 31 T cell receptor beta chains presented below share a single source sample, sequenced in a study of blood T cells in healthy people across ages. With a J-beta primer mix and a sample-barcoded 5' primer, a second PCR ran roughly 6 to 11 cycles. TCRdb ran MiXCR on the 5' RACE reads and lists one entry per CDR3 protein. The table shows 600,000 or so distinct CDR3 sequences, with 25% to 30% occurring only once. Sequences were obtained from blood. These receptor sequences come from a woman older than 75 in good health.

In this sample, this clonotype turned up a few times. This may be a read error: a much more frequent sequence differs by one nucleotide. The CDR3 region is CAISSTSGGAGEQYF. CDR3 bases: TGTGCCATCAGCTCAACTAGCGGGGGGGCCGGCGAGCAGTACTTC. The gene calls are TRBV10-3 and TRBJ2-7, with TRBD2 matching over 13 bases. CDR1 and CDR2 (germline): ENHRY, SYGVKD. Losses at the gene ends were 6 bases for V and 6 bases for J; bases not matched to a gene: 8. The CDR3 spans 15 residues.

The chain has TRBV12-3 or TRBV12-4 and TRBJ1-5, with unresolved D. V lost 1 base and J 7 bases, leaving 11 bases between the germline ends. The CDR3 runs to 14 residues. The CDR3 reads CASSLVRGRQPQHF. CDR3 bases: TGTGCCAGCAGTTTAGTACGAGGTCGGCAGCCCCAGCATTTT.

This clonotype was recorded many times. This chain joins TRBV12-3 or TRBV12-4 and TRBJ2-3; TRBD2 agrees at 10 bases. There are 15 residues in the CDR3. The V gene end was trimmed by 6 bases and the J gene end by 4 bases; junction bases not matched to a gene: 7. The CDR3 DNA reads TGTGCCAGCAGACCAAGCGGGGGGGCGCCAGATACGCAGTATTTT. It yields the protein CASRPSGGAPDTQYF.

This clonotype was recorded many times. The V call is TRBV7-2, the J call TRBJ2-5, with 12 bases identical to TRBD2. CDR3 size: 17 residues. The trim removed 5 bases at V and 4 bases at J, leaving 11 bases unmatched. Germline V gives CDR1 SGHTA, CDR2 FQGNSA. The CDR3 region has the DNA TGTGCCAGCAGCCTTGGGGTGCTAGCGGGGGGGCTAGAGACCCAGTACTTC. This translates into CASSLGVLAGGLETQYF.

Ten or more counts support this clonotype. J is TRBJ1-1 and V is TRBV6-6; D perhaps matches TRBD1 (6 bases). The CDR3 is 15 residues long. The V end was cut by 2 bases, the J end by 1 base, with 11 bases between. Looked up from germline, CDR1 is MNHNY and CDR2 is SVGAGI (reference sequence). CDR3 sequence reads: CASSYTGTKNTEAFF. CDR3 in DNA: TGTGCCAGCAGTTACACCGGGACAAAGAACACTGAAGCTTTCTTT.

The table lists this clonotype with many counts. The rearrangement joins TRBV7-2 to TRBJ2-5; 9 bases map to TRBD1. CDR3 length: 15 residues. Germline CDR1 is SGHTA and CDR2 is FQGNSA. V shed 1 base and J 5 bases; nucleotides not matched to a gene: 5. The DNA for the CDR3 is TGTGCCAGCAGCTTAGTAACAGGGGGCGCTGAGACCCAGTACTTC. Residues: CASSLVTGGAETQYF.

As regards this clonotype: A single base separates this from a much larger clone, so it may be a read error. The CDR3, as DNA: TGTGCCAGCAGCCCAATACCAGCGGGGGGGCTCCATGAGCAGTACTTC. This codes for CASSPIPAGGLHEQYF. The rearrangement joins TRBV9 to TRBJ2-7, with 10 bases aligning to TRBD2. Germline V gives CDR1 SGDLS, CDR2 YYNGEE. V was pared by 4 bases and J by 7 bases, with 14 bases of the junction left unmatched. CDR3 length: 16 residues.

This clonotype has just a few counts. The chain links TRBV19 to TRBJ2-7, with 7 bases fitting TRBD1. CDR1 LNHDA and CDR2 SQIVND come from the germline V gene (reference sequence). With 3 bases clipped from V and 5 bases from J, the junction kept 7 bases outside the gene matches. This CDR3 has 14 amino acids. The CDR3: CASSIETGKHEQYF. CDR3 sequence (DNA): TGTGCCAGTAGTATCGAGACAGGGAAGCACGAGCAGTACTTC.

This clonotype was detected many times. The chain links TRBV20-1 to TRBJ1-2, with unresolved D. The CDR3 has 13 residues. Trimming took 3 bases from V and 5 from J, leaving 13 bases between them. CDR1 and CDR2 (germline): DFQATT, SNEGSKA (reference sequence). The CDR3 nucleotides read TGCAGTGCTAGTAACGGCCGGAGTTATGGCTACACCTTC. Translating it yields CSASNGRSYGYTF.

This clonotype was detected only a few times. V is TRBV20-1 and J is TRBJ1-4; possible D gene TRBD1, 5 bases. The CDR3 consists of 13 residues. Trimming cost V 5 bases and J 5 bases, with 12 bases left between them. Per the germline V gene, CDR1 is DFQATT and CDR2 is SNEGSKA (reference sequence). The DNA for the CDR3 is TGCAGTGCTTACGACAGTGGGAATGAAAAACTGTTTTTT. Its protein is CSAYDSGNEKLFF.

On this clonotype itself: An end of the junction differs from the germline gene, which may be a read error. This chain joins TRBV11-2 and TRBJ1-1, with 10 bases fitting TRBD1. The CDR3 extends over 22 amino acids. Germline V gene lookup returns CDR1 SGHAT and CDR2 FQNNGV. In DNA form, the CDR3 reads TGTGCCAGCAGCTTAGTGGGTCTGGTATCAGGACAGGGGGGTACCATGAACACTGAAGTTTTCTTT. Translation gives CASSLVGLVSGQGGTMNTEVFF.

This clonotype was seen repeatedly, ten times or more. The chain recombines TRBV29-1 with TRBJ1-1, with 7 bases fitting TRBD1. This CDR3 region has 11 residues. Germline trimming cut 7 bases from V and 10 bases from J; bases unmatched to any gene: 9. The germline gives CDR1 SQVTM, CDR2 ANQGSEA. As DNA, the CDR3 is TGCAGCGATCGGACAGGTCCCTTAGCTTTCTTT. Encoded protein: CSDRTGPLAFF.

CDR3 DNA sequence: TGTGCCAGCAGCTCACCCAGGAACAGGGTAATGTCCTACGAGCAGTACTTC. Amino acids: CASSSPRNRVMSYEQYF. The V gene is TRBV7-9, the J gene TRBJ2-7, with D possibly TRBD1 on 6 matching bases. Trimming shortened V by 4 bases and J by 1 base, and 20 bases separated the two germline ends. Germline V CDR1 and CDR2: SEHNR, FQNEAQ (reference sequence). The CDR3 spans 17 residues.

This clonotype occurred a few times. A much larger clone differs by one base, so this may be a read error. This chain uses TRBV27 with TRBJ2-5; D is possibly TRBD1 (6 bases). Germline V gives CDR1 MNHEY, CDR2 SMNVEV (reference sequence). The CDR3 is 15 residues long. The CDR3 bases are TGTGCCTGCAGGCCCGGGACAACTCCACAAGAGACCCAGTACTTC. Protein: CACRPGTTPQETQYF.

A remark on this clonotype: A read error may be the cause here, since a much bigger clone is one base away. V and J are TRBV14 and TRBJ2-5, with a possible D match to TRBD1 (6 bases). The CDR3 is 13 residues long. From germline, CDR1 is SGHDN and CDR2 FVKESK. The CDR3 sequence: CASSQVRGETQCF. CDR3 nucleotide sequence: TGTGCCAGCAGCCAAGTCAGGGGAGAGACCCAGTGCTTC.

This clonotype was picked up many times. The chain is built from TRBV27 and TRBJ2-7; TRBD2 is a possible D gene (6 bases). V lost 6 bases to trimming and J lost 9 bases, with 21 bases between them. The CDR3 is made up of 14 amino acids. Germline CDR1 reads MNHEY; CDR2 reads SMNVEV (reference sequence). CDR3 DNA sequence: TGTGCCAGCAGGGGAGGAGGGCTCCTAGGCCTGCAGTACTTC. Translated, it gives CASRGGGLLGLQYF.

The chain couples TRBV7-2 to TRBJ1-5; D possibly corresponds to TRBD1 (5 bases). The CDR3 is 17 residues long. V lost 4 bases to trimming and J lost 3 bases, with 19 bases between them. The germline V gene encodes CDR1 SGHTA and CDR2 FQGNSA. This CDR3 reads CASSSKWSRENNQPQHF. DNA for the CDR3: TGTGCCAGCAGCTCAAAATGGAGCAGGGAAAACAATCAGCCCCAGCATTTT.

This clonotype was detected only a few times. The rearrangement links TRBV4-1 to TRBJ1-1; 8 bases align to TRBD1. Germline CDR1 and CDR2: MGHRA and YSYEKL. The V segment lost 1 base and the J segment 3 bases; nucleotides outside the gene matches: 7. The CDR3 length is 16 residues. The chain's CDR3 is CASSQATGVRDTEAFF. The DNA of the CDR3 is TGCGCCAGCAGCCAAGCGACAGGGGTTCGGGACACTGAAGCTTTCTTT.

This clonotype was detected a few times. The rearrangement links TRBV2 to TRBJ1-2, with D maybe TRBD1 (6 bases). V shed 8 bases and J shed 3 bases, with 10 bases lying between them. The CDR3 is 12 residues long. Per germline, CDR1 SNHLY and CDR2 FYNNEI. This CDR3 reads CASLRGDYGYTF. The CDR3 DNA reads as TGTGCCAGCCTCAGGGGTGACTATGGCTACACCTTC.

The table lists this clonotype with many counts. The chain recombines TRBV7-8 with TRBJ2-7; D remains ambiguous. V was trimmed by 1 base and J by 12 bases, leaving 16 bases between them. CDR1 is SGHVS, CDR2 FQNEAQ, per germline. This CDR3 region has 13 residues. CDR3 protein: CASSLVVQEQVYF. The CDR3 DNA reads TGTGCCAGCAGCTTAGTGGTCCAGGAGCAAGTGTACTTC.

This clonotype has a count of ten or more. The genes are TRBV12-3 or TRBV12-4 and TRBJ1-6; 8 bases fit TRBD1. This CDR3 region has 15 residues. V was clipped by 6 bases and J by 7 bases; unmatched bases: 8. CDR3 DNA: TGTGCCAGCAGAAAGACAGGGGCAAGGAATTCACCCCTCCACTTT. It encodes CASRKTGARNSPLHF.

On this clonotype: One junction end does not reproduce the germline sequence, and a read error may be involved. The rearrangement uses TRBV5-1 and TRBJ2-2; 9 bases are a match to TRBD1. The CDR3 loop spans 16 amino acids. Germline CDR1 and CDR2: SGHRS and YFSETQ. CDR3 residues: CAGSLGDREIGGELFF. Here the CDR3 DNA reads TGCGCCGGCAGCTTGGGGGACAGGGAAATCGGCGGGGAGCTGTTTTTT.

V is TRBV30 and J is TRBJ1-1, with unresolved D. V was pared by 2 bases and J by 1 base, with 8 bases between. This CDR3 is 13 amino acids long. Germline CDR1 reads GTSNPN; CDR2 reads SVGIG (reference sequence). The CDR3 loop is CAWSLRGNTEAFF. Written as DNA, the CDR3 is TGTGCCTGGAGTCTCCGGGGGAACACTGAAGCTTTCTTT. Combining the CDR3 with reference TRBV30 and TRBJ1-1 gives the whole variable domain SQTIHQWPATLVQPVGSPLSLECTVEGTSNPNLYWYRQAAGRGLQLLFYSVGIGQISSEVPQNLSASRPQDRQFILSSKKLLLSDSGFYLCAWSLRGNTEAFFGQGTRLTVV.

This clonotype was found many times. This chain connects TRBV16 to TRBJ2-7; TRBD1 might be the D (6 bases). V lost 0 bases to trimming and J lost 3 bases, with 9 bases between them. The CDR3 length is 14 residues. The germline CDR1 and CDR2 sequences are KGHSY and FQNENV. Here the CDR3 reads CASSQSGQGYEQYF. The CDR3 DNA reads TGTGCCAGCAGCCAATCGGGACAAGGCTACGAGCAGTACTTC.

This clonotype was seen at least ten times. The chain has TRBV4-3 and TRBJ2-1, with 16 nucleotides matching TRBD2. The CDR3 is made up of 17 amino acids. The junction had 4 bases not matched to a gene; V was cut back by 5 bases and J by 3 bases. Germline CDR1 is LGHNA and CDR2 is YSLEER. The CDR3 DNA reads TGCGCCAGCAGCGCCGGGACTAGCGGGGGGGTCTACAATGAGCAGTTCTTC. Encoded protein: CASSAGTSGGVYNEQFF.

This clonotype occurred many times. This CDR3 is CASSSSHSSYEQYF. The CDR3 bases are TGTGCCAGCAGCTCCTCTCACAGTAGTTACGAGCAGTACTTC. V is TRBV7-2 and J is TRBJ2-7, with D hard to call. CDR1 SGHTA and CDR2 FQGNSA come from the germline V gene. CDR3 size: 14 residues. Trimming took 4 bases from V and 4 from J, leaving 14 bases between them.

The rearrangement joins TRBV5-1 to TRBJ2-7; D is unclear. The CDR3 has 13 residues. Per germline, CDR1 SGHRS and CDR2 YFSETQ. V was pared by 4 bases and J by 1 base, with 9 bases between. The CDR3: CASSVRVSYEQYF. The CDR3 region has the DNA TGCGCCAGCAGCGTCCGGGTTTCCTACGAGCAGTACTTC.

This clonotype was seen repeatedly, ten times or more. The gene calls are TRBV5-1 and TRBJ2-7, with 10 positions matching TRBD2. Unmatched junction bases numbered 7, after V lost 4 bases and J lost 0 bases. This CDR3 has 16 amino acids. Germline V gene sequence: CDR1 SGHRS, CDR2 YFSETQ. In nucleotides, the CDR3 is TGCGCCAGCAGCGTGGGACTAGCGAGAAGCTCCTACGAGCAGTACTTC. It translates to CASSVGLARSSYEQYF.

This clonotype has just one count. The rearrangement links TRBV7-9 to TRBJ1-4, with a possible D match to TRBD1 (5 bases). The length of the CDR3 is 17 residues. From germline, CDR1 is SEHNR and CDR2 FQNEAQ (reference sequence). Trimming removed 2 bases at V and 6 bases at J, with 19 bases between. In nucleotides, the CDR3 is TGTGCCAGCAGCTTACCAAATACCAGGGCGCTGGATGAAAAACTGTTTTTT. Translated, it gives CASSLPNTRALDEKLFF.

This clonotype was recorded at least ten times. Given a far larger clone just one base away, this is likely a sequencing read error. The genes are TRBV28 and TRBJ2-7, with no clear D. Trimming left V 1 base short and J 5 bases short, with 3 bases between. CDR1 MDHEN and CDR2 SYDVKM come from the germline V gene. The CDR3 is made up of 11 amino acids. CDR3 loop: CASSLSDEQYF. The CDR3 nucleotides read TGTGCCAGCAGTTTATCCGACGAGCAGTACTTC.

Of note for this clonotype: A much larger clone differs from this one at a single base, so this may be a read error. The chain carries TRBV12-3 or TRBV12-4 and TRBJ1-6; D is undetermined. The germline V and J ends were trimmed by 2 bases and 5 bases, with 7 bases remaining between them. The CDR3 runs to 14 residues. In nucleotides, the CDR3 is TGTGCCAGCAGTTTAATCGGGAATAATTCACCCCTCCACTTT. Its translation is CASSLIGNNSPLHF.